Listed here is a single T cell receptor (beta chain). Its antigen is not known. The data were taken from a study of cytomegalovirus exposure and HLA in healthy donors. General study points: Certain sequence variants were highly shared and formed a cluster, and this cluster was likely a sequencing artifact. Follow-up analysis found HLA locus-dependent TCR association rates, highest for DRB1 and lowest for HLA-C. Earlier analysis looked at TCR beta V segments, and most were productive about 87% or about 30% of the time. For cytomegalovirus status, the classifier reportedly gave diagnoses with high specificity and sensitivity.

V shed 0 bases and J shed 4 bases, with 9 bases lying between them. From germline, CDR1 is LGHNA and CDR2 YNFKEQ. The length of the CDR3 is 14 residues. A multiplex PCR was run with 60 Vbeta primers and 13 Jbeta primers. The data were produced by immunoSEQ multiplex PCR, yet TCRdb's version contains in-frame clones alone and is incomplete. The sample has about 120,000 clones; approximately 80% are singletons. The chain carries TRBV4-2 and TRBJ1-2, with D tentatively TRBD1 (5 bases). The origin of this receptor is a woman under 30 in good health and CMV-seronegative. Sequenced material: PBMCs. For the CDR3, the DNA is TGTGCCAGCAGCCAAGAGGGCGGGGGCTATGGCTACACCTTC. It translates to CASSQEGGGYGYTF.